One and the same sample provided the 8 T cell receptor beta chains below, sequenced in a study of shared clonotypes between healthy human individuals. TCRdb's table, derived via immunoSEQ multiplex PCR, lists solely in-frame clones and lacks some. The table has roughly 2.4 million clones, approximately 96% seen once. Sequencing used naive CD4+ T cells sorted from blood. Sample subset: CD45RA+ positively selected. The receptors originated from a young man in good health.

The CDR3, as DNA: TGTGCCAGCAGCCTGAGCGGGGGCGCTGGAGCTTTCTTT. This encodes CASSLSGGAGAFF. The J gene is TRBJ1-1, the V gene TRBV5-4; perhaps TRBD1 as D (6 bases). Per the germline V gene, CDR1 is SGHNT and CDR2 is YYREEE (reference sequence). Trimming took 4 bases from V and 10 from J, leaving 17 bases between them. This CDR3 has 13 residues. The whole variable domain, filled in from reference TRBV5-4 and TRBJ1-1, reads ETGVTQSPTHLIKTRGQQVTLRCSSQSGHNTVSWYQQALGQGPQFIFQYYREEENGRGNFPPRFSGLQFPNYSSELNVNALELDDSALYLCASSLSGGAGAFFGQGTRLTVV.

Remarks on this clone: In the same sample, other DNA sequences code for this CDR3. The chain combines TRBV7-9 with TRBJ1-2, with D unresolved. This CDR3 has 13 amino acids. The V gene lost 0 bases and the J gene lost 4 bases, with 6 bases spanning the gap. In germline, CDR1 is SEHNR, CDR2 FQNEAQ (reference sequence). CDR3 nucleotides: TGTGCCAGCAGCTTAGCCGGAACCTATGGCTACACCTTC. It codes for CASSLAGTYGYTF.

The chain has TRBV7-2 and TRBJ2-4, with 8 bases identical to TRBD1. Germline V CDR1 and CDR2: SGHTA, FQGNSA. V dropped 5 bases and J dropped 6; count of bases not matched to a gene: 9. This CDR3 contains 15 residues. This CDR3 is CASSVGTGRPNIQYF. CDR3 nucleotide sequence: TGTGCCAGCAGCGTCGGGACAGGCCGCCCAAACATTCAGTACTTC. The complete variable domain, with remaining parts taken from reference TRBV7-2 and TRBJ2-4, reads GAGVSQSPSNKVTEKGKDVELRCDPISGHTALYWYRQSLGQGLEFLIYFQGNSAPDKSGLPSDRFSAERTGGSVSTLTIQRTQQEDSAVYLCASSVGTGRPNIQYFGAGTRLSVL.

This rearrangement joins TRBV6-1 to TRBJ1-3; TRBD1 is a possible D gene (5 bases). The CDR3 has 15 amino acids. Between the trimmed V and J ends, which lost 3 bases and 3 bases, there was a span of 12 bases. Germline V gene lookup returns CDR1 MNHNS and CDR2 SASEGT. The CDR3 spells CASSDRGRLGNTIYF. The CDR3 DNA follows: TGTGCCAGCAGTGATCGGGGCCGCCTTGGAAACACCATATATTTT.

This chain uses TRBV5-4 with TRBJ2-7; D may be TRBD2 (7 bases). The CDR3 spans 15 residues. The V end lost 4 bases, the J end lost 0 bases, and 14 bases lay between the germline ends. Germline values: CDR1 SGHNT, CDR2 YYREEE (reference sequence). The CDR3 sequence: CASSGAGADSYEQYF. The CDR3 nucleotides are TGTGCCAGCAGCGGGGCGGGGGCGGACTCCTACGAGCAGTACTTC.

V is TRBV7-2 and J is TRBJ2-2; 11 bases agree with TRBD2. V shed 5 bases, J shed 7 bases, and the junction held 9 bases outside the gene matches. Germline CDR1 SGHTA, CDR2 FQGNSA. The CDR3 length is 16 residues. The CDR3 DNA follows: TGTGCCAGCAGCGTACTAGCGGGAGAACTTGGCGGGGAGCTGTTTTTT. It codes for CASSVLAGELGGELFF.

The chain couples TRBV6-6 to TRBJ1-2; no clear D gene. The V gene lost 3 bases and the J gene lost 1 base, with 12 bases spanning the gap. The germline CDR1 and CDR2 sequences are MNHNY and SVGAGI (reference sequence). The CDR3 contains 15 residues. CDR3 nucleotides: TGTGCCAGCAGTTATTTGGCAGGCGATAACTATGGCTACACCTTC. Translated, it gives CASSYLAGDNYGYTF.

This clone was seen only once. This chain links TRBV5-4 with TRBJ2-1, with TRBD2 matching over 9 bases. Germline V lookup: CDR1 SGHNT, CDR2 YYREEE (reference sequence). V trimming: 1 base; J trimming: 9 bases; junction bases outside the gene matches: 8. The CDR3 runs to 15 residues. DNA for the CDR3: TGTGCCAGCAGCTTGAGGATAGCGGGAGCAACTGAGCAGTTCTTC. Protein sequence: CASSLRIAGATEQFF. The complete variable domain, with remaining parts taken from reference TRBV5-4 and TRBJ2-1, reads ETGVTQSPTHLIKTRGQQVTLRCSSQSGHNTVSWYQQALGQGPQFIFQYYREEENGRGNFPPRFSGLQFPNYSSELNVNALELDDSALYLCASSLRIAGATEQFFGPGTRLTVL.